This TCR beta chain was found in a study of CD4+ T cells in melanoma. Libraries were prepared by immunoSEQ multiplex PCR; TCRdb keeps only in-frame clonotypes and omits some of them. The profile shows more than 90,000 clones, about 90% of them singletons. As to this clone: Its antigen remains unknown.

Study results and caveats: CD8+ T cell, macrophage and B cell function reportedly correlated with neoantigen-specific CD4+ T cells. Reportedly, melanoma neoantigen-specific CD4+ T cells showed varied differentiation states.

The V gene lost 1 base and the J gene lost 6 bases, with 13 bases spanning the gap. Germline V CDR1 and CDR2: SGHVS, FNYEAQ. This CDR3 region has 15 residues. The receptor was derived from a human donor with melanoma. The genes are TRBV7-6 and TRBJ1-5; D gene unclear. Sequenced sample: peripheral blood. The CDR3 DNA reads TGTGCCAGCAGCTTAGACGCGGGCAGCGGTCAGCCCCAGCATTTT. Translated, it gives CASSLDAGSGQPQHF.